The rows below give T cell receptor beta chains drawn from one sample of a study of blood T cell repertoires in COVID-19. Produced via immunoSEQ multiplex PCR; TCRdb's table is partial and in-frame only. The sample lists 220,000 or so clones, roughly 81% occurring once. Sequencing used peripheral blood. The receptors originated from a man aged 45-60 years who had recovered from COVID-19. Both conserved end residues are part of each CDR3. D genes are given only for firm matches. Clone size, where shown, is once, few, many, or a class for clones that have expanded.

j_call clone_size d_call v_call cdr3_aa cdr3_nt
TRBJ2-1 . TRBD1 TRBV19 CASRSRPKNRGTYNEQFF TGTGCCAGTAGATCGAGGCCGAAAAACAGGGGAACTTACAATGAGCAGTTCTTC
TRBJ2-7 . TRBD1 TRBV18 CASSPGTVNEQYF TGTGCCAGCTCACCGGGGACAGTAAACGAGCAGTACTTC
TRBJ1-5 . . TRBV4-2 CASSQDPPNQPQHF TGTGCCAGCAGCCAAGATCCCCCTAATCAGCCCCAGCATTTT
TRBJ2-7 . TRBD1 TRBV5-6 CASSLERTGEQYF TGTGCCAGCAGCTTGGAGAGGACAGGGGAGCAGTACTTC
TRBJ1-1 . TRBD1 TRBV7-6 CASRFRDSFMNTEAFF TGTGCCAGCAGATTCCGGGACAGCTTTATGAACACTGAAGCTTTCTTT
TRBJ2-7 . . TRBV28 CASSGTTAGAYYEQYF TGTGCCAGCAGTGGCACCACGGCGGGTGCCTACTACGAGCAGTACTTC
TRBJ2-3 . . TRBV6-5 CASSSSATDTQYF TGTGCCAGCAGTTCCTCAGCCACAGATACGCAGTATTTT
TRBJ2-1 . TRBD2 TRBV2 CASRDSISGRGNEQFF TGTGCCAGCAGAGATTCAATTAGCGGGAGGGGTAATGAGCAGTTCTTC
TRBJ1-1 . . TRBV5-1 CASSLSGARTEAFF TGCGCCAGCAGCTTGTCAGGGGCTAGAACTGAAGCTTTCTTT
TRBJ2-1 once TRBD1 TRBV10-3 CAISESGKGARDNEQFF TGTGCCATCAGTGAGTCTGGAAAGGGGGCAAGGGACAATGAGCAGTTCTTC
TRBJ2-1 . . TRBV16 CASSQTGTGRSYNEQFF TGTGCCAGCAGCCAGACTGGGACTGGGCGCTCCTACAATGAGCAGTTCTTC
TRBJ1-3 . . TRBV27 CASSLAAAPGNTIYF TGTGCCAGCAGTTTGGCCGCTGCCCCTGGAAACACCATATATTTT
TRBJ1-1 . TRBD1 TRBV19 CASNTKRTGNTEAFF TGTGCCAGTAATACCAAACGGACAGGGAACACTGAAGCTTTCTTT
TRBJ1-6 once TRBD1 TRBV18 CASCRQGGGDSPLHF TGTGCCAGCTGCCGGCAAGGGGGCGGAGATTCACCCCTCCACTTT
TRBJ2-1 many . TRBV7-9 CASSPLTGNLNEQFF TGTGCCAGCAGCCCCTTAACCGGGAACCTTAATGAGCAGTTCTTC
TRBJ2-2 . . TRBV19 CATEFRLHTGELFF TGTGCCACCGAATTTCGGTTGCACACCGGGGAGCTGTTTTTT
TRBJ2-7 . TRBD1 TRBV7-9 CASSLYRGRGEQYF TGTGCCAGCAGCTTATACAGGGGGCGCGGCGAGCAGTACTTC
TRBJ2-7 once TRBD2 TRBV4-1 CASSHNSGTSYEQYF TGCGCCAGCAGCCATAATTCCGGGACTAGCTACGAGCAGTACTTC
TRBJ2-3 . . TRBV14 CASSQDPVRDTQYF TGTGCCAGCAGCCAAGATCCAGTTCGAGATACGCAGTATTTT
TRBJ1-6 . . TRBV6-5 CASSYSGVSPLHF TGTGCCAGCAGTTACTCCGGGGTTTCACCCCTCCACTTT
TRBJ2-5 once TRBD2 TRBV6-5 CASSPGLSKETQYF TGTGCCAGCAGCCCGGGACTATCTAAAGAGACCCAGTACTTC
TRBJ1-3 . . TRBV5-4 CASSFREPGNTIYF TGTGCCAGCAGCTTCAGGGAACCCGGAAACACCATATATTTT
TRBJ1-4 . . TRBV5-1 CASSLKGGPGSTNEKLFF TGCGCCAGCAGCTTGAAAGGAGGTCCCGGATCAACTAATGAAAAACTGTTTTTT
TRBJ2-1 . . TRBV29-1 CSVEDGLSDEQFF TGCAGCGTTGAAGATGGCCTCAGTGATGAGCAGTTCTTC
TRBJ1-2 . TRBD1 TRBV5-4 CASSFQKAGGDGYTF TGTGCCAGCAGCTTTCAAAAGGCAGGGGGCGACGGCTACACCTTC
TRBJ2-7 . TRBD1 TRBV5-6 CASSLVGTGREQYF TGTGCCAGCAGCTTGGTCGGGACAGGGCGCGAGCAGTACTTC
TRBJ2-7 . TRBD2 TRBV7-9 CASSLKTSQEQYF TGTGCCAGCAGCTTAAAGACTAGCCAAGAGCAGTACTTC
TRBJ1-1 . . TRBV28 CASMYRAATEAFF TGTGCCAGCATGTACAGGGCTGCGACTGAAGCTTTCTTT
TRBJ2-2 once . TRBV9 CASSVGAGGFANTGELFF TGTGCCAGCAGCGTAGGGGCCGGTGGGTTCGCGAACACCGGGGAGCTGTTTTTT
TRBJ2-2 . TRBD2 TRBV19 CASSILWTRNSGRQNTGELFF TGTGCCAGTAGTATTCTTTGGACCCGGAATAGCGGGAGGCAAAACACCGGGGAGCTGTTTTTT
TRBJ1-6 . TRBD1 TRBV30 CACTGQGANMNSPLHF TGTGCCTGTACGGGACAGGGCGCTAACATGAATTCACCCCTCCACTTT
TRBJ2-7 . . TRBV25-1 CASSEYGGTYEQYF TGTGCCAGCAGTGAATATGGGGGGACCTACGAGCAGTACTTC
TRBJ1-3 . . TRBV3-1/TRBV3-2 CASSSTRNTIYF TGTGCCAGCAGCTCAACACGCAACACCATATATTTT
TRBJ2-1 few TRBD2 TRBV19 CASSIRIPASGRLKDNEQFF TGTGCCAGTAGTATAAGGATCCCAGCTAGCGGGAGGTTGAAGGACAATGAGCAGTTCTTC
TRBJ2-4 . TRBD1 TRBV6-5 CASSNTGVGIQYF TGTGCCAGCAGCAATACAGGGGTGGGCATTCAGTACTTC
TRBJ1-2 . TRBD1 TRBV28 CASSFLTGGANYGYTF TGTGCCAGCAGTTTCTTGACAGGGGGCGCCAACTATGGCTACACCTTC
TRBJ1-5 . . TRBV21-1 CATTLQRSNQPQHF TGTGCCACGACCTTACAGCGGTCCAATCAGCCCCAGCATTTT
TRBJ2-7 few . TRBV29-1 CSVGLVPEEQYF TGCAGCGTTGGACTAGTACCGGAGGAGCAGTACTTC
TRBJ2-1 once . TRBV29-1 CSASGEVYNEQFF TGCAGCGCGAGTGGGGAGGTGTACAATGAGCAGTTCTTC
TRBJ1-2 . . TRBV27 CASRASGEPSNYGYTF TGTGCCAGCAGAGCCTCGGGGGAGCCCTCTAACTATGGCTACACCTTC
TRBJ2-3 . TRBD2 TRBV3-1/TRBV3-2 CASSLLAGGIDTQYF TGTGCCAGCAGCCTTTTAGCGGGAGGAATTGATACGCAGTATTTT
TRBJ2-3 . TRBD2 TRBV4-2 CASSQGNLAGVSDTQYF TGTGCCAGCAGCCAGGGTAATCTAGCGGGAGTCTCAGATACGCAGTATTTT
TRBJ2-7 . TRBD1 TRBV28 CASKFEDRGLYEQYF TGTGCCAGCAAATTCGAGGACAGGGGGCTCTACGAGCAGTACTTC
TRBJ1-1 . . TRBV19 CASSTRGTEAFF TGTGCCAGTAGTACCCGAGGCACTGAAGCTTTCTTT
TRBJ1-4 few . TRBV19 CASSIEQGSREKLFF TGTGCCAGTAGTATTGAACAGGGCTCTAGGGAAAAACTGTTTTTT
TRBJ2-2 . . TRBV18 CASSPRQLWTGELFF TGTGCCAGCTCACCGAGGCAACTTTGGACCGGGGAGCTGTTTTTT
TRBJ2-3 . . TRBV30 CACGPGLPTDTQYF TGTGCCTGCGGCCCGGGACTTCCCACAGATACGCAGTATTTT
TRBJ2-7 . TRBD1 TRBV28 CASSPVDRQVEYF TGTGCCAGCAGTCCTGTGGACAGGCAGGTAGAGTACTTC
TRBJ1-1 . . TRBV28 CASSIAGVPNTEAFF TGTGCCAGCAGTATCGCAGGGGTCCCGAACACTGAAGCTTTCTTT
TRBJ2-2 . TRBD1 TRBV6-5 CASSYGTGRRTGELFF TGTGCCAGCAGTTACGGGACAGGGAGAAGGACCGGGGAGCTGTTTTTT
TRBJ1-1 . . TRBV19 CASGTPPMDTEAFF TGTGCCAGTGGGACACCCCCCATGGACACTGAAGCTTTCTTT
TRBJ2-7 . TRBD2 TRBV10-2 CASSEVTSGSYEQYF TGCGCCAGCAGTGAGGTGACTAGCGGGAGCTACGAGCAGTACTTC